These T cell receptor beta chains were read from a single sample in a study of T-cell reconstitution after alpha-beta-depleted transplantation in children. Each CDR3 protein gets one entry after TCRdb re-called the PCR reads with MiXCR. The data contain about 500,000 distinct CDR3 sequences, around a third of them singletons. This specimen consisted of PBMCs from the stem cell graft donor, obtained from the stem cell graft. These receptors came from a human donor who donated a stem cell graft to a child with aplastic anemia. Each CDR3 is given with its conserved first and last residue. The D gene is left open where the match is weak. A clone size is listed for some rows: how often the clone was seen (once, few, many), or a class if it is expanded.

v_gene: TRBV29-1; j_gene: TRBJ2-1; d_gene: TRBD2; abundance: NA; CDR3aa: CSGTRYSGSIDEQFF; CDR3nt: TGCAGCGGGACTCGGTACAGCGGGAGCATAGATGAGCAGTTCTTC
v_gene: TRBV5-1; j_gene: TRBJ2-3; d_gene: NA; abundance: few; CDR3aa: CASNLRGSTDTQYF; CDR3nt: TGCGCCAGCAATCTCAGGGGTAGCACAGATACGCAGTATTTT
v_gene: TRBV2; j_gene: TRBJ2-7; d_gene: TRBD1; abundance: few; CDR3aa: CASSDTGGRYEQYF; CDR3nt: TGTGCCAGCAGTGACACAGGGGGCAGGTACGAGCAGTACTTC
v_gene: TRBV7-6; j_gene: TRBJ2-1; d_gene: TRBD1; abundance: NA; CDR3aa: CASSERRTGSTMKQFF; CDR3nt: TGTGCCAGCAGCGAACGACGGACAGGCTCTACAATGAAGCAGTTCTTC
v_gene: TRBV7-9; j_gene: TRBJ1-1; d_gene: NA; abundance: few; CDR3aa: CASSPFVGGSEAFF; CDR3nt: TGTGCCAGCAGTCCGTTTGTGGGGGGCTCGGAAGCTTTCTTT
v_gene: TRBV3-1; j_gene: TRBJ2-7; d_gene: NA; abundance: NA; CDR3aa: CASSHTAYEQYF; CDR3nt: TGTGCCAGCAGCCATACCGCCTACGAGCAGTACTTC
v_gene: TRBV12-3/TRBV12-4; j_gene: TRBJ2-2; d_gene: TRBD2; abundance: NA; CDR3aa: CASSRNLAGVYANTGELFF; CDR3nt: TGTGCCAGCAGCCGAAACCTAGCGGGAGTTTACGCGAACACCGGGGAGCTGTTTTTT
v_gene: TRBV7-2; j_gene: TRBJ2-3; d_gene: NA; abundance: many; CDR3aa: CASSFRTSTDTQYF; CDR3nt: TGTGCCAGCAGCTTCCGGACTAGCACAGATACGCAGTATTTT
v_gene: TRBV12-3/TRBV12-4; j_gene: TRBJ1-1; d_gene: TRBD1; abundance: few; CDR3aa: CASSPGQGRSGAFF; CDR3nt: TGTGCCAGCAGTCCTGGACAGGGGCGATCTGGGGCTTTCTTT
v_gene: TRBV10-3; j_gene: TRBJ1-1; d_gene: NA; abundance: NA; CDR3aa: CAISGMNTEAFF; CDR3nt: TGTGCCATCAGTGGCATGAACACTGAAGCTTTCTTT
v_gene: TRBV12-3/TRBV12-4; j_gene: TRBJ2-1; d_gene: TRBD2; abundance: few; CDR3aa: CASSQQTSGRSEQFF; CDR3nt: TGTGCCAGCAGCCAACAGACTAGCGGGAGAAGTGAGCAGTTCTTC
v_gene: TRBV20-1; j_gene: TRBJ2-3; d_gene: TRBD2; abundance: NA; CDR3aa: CSARGRGAGGTSDTQYF; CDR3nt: TGCAGTGCTAGAGGCCGGGGGGCGGGAGGAACGTCAGATACGCAGTATTTT
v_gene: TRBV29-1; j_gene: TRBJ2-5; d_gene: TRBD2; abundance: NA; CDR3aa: CSVVLLAAETQYF; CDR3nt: TGCAGCGTAGTCCTACTAGCGGCGGAGACCCAGTACTTC
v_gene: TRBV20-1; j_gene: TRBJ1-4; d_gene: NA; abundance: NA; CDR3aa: CSAPPTGSNEKLFF; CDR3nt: TGCAGTGCCCCCCCGACAGGCTCAAATGAAAAACTGTTTTTT
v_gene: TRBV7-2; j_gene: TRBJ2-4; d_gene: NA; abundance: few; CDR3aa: CASSTNRAKNIQYF; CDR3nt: TGTGCCAGCAGCACCAACAGAGCCAAAAACATTCAGTACTTC
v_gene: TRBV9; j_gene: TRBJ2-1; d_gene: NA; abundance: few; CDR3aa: CASSVESRPPSYNEQFF; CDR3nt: TGTGCCAGCAGCGTAGAGTCCAGGCCGCCCTCCTACAATGAGCAGTTCTTC
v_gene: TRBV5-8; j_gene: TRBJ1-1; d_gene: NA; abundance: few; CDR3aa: CASSLYRVNTEAFF; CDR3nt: TGTGCCAGCAGCTTGTATAGGGTAAACACTGAAGCTTTCTTT
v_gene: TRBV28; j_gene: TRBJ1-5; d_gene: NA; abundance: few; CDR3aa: CASWVGPSSKNQPQHF; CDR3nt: TGTGCCAGCTGGGTGGGGCCATCGAGCAAAAATCAGCCCCAGCATTTT
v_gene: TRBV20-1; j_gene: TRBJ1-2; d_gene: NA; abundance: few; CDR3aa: CSVPTGAKGYTF; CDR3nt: TGCAGTGTTCCAACGGGGGCGAAAGGCTACACCTTC
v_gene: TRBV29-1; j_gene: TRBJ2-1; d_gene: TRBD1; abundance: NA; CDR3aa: CSDRQGPSSYNEQFF; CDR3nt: TGCAGCGATCGACAGGGCCCCTCATCCTACAATGAGCAGTTCTTC
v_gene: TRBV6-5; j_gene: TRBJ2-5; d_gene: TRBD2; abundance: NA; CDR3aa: CASSWGGEGRETQYF; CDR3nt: TGTGCCAGCAGTTGGGGAGGGGAAGGAAGAGAGACCCAGTACTTC
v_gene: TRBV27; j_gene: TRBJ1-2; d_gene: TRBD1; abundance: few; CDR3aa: CASSWGQGLKNGYTF; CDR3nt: TGTGCCAGCAGTTGGGGACAGGGTTTAAAGAATGGCTACACCTTC
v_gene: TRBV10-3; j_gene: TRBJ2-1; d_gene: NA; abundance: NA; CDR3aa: CAISESIWRDDNEQFF; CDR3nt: TGTGCCATCAGTGAGTCGATATGGCGGGATGACAATGAGCAGTTCTTC
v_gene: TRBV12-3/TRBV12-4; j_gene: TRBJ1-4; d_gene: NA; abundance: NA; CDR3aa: CASSLFSGQQNEKLFF; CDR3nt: TGTGCCAGCAGTTTATTTTCTGGACAGCAAAATGAAAAACTGTTTTTT
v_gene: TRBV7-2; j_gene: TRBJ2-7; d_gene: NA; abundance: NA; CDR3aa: CASSLAVVGTYEQYF; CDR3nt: TGTGCCAGCAGCTTAGCTGTCGTAGGGACCTACGAGCAGTACTTC
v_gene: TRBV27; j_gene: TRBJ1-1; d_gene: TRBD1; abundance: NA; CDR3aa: CASSLGTGLGNTEAFF; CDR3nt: TGTGCCAGCAGTTTGGGGACAGGGTTGGGGAACACTGAAGCTTTCTTT
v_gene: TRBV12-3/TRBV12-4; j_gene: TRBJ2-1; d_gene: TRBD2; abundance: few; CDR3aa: CASSSGSGRADEQFF; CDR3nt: TGTGCCAGCAGTTCAGGCAGCGGGAGGGCCGATGAGCAGTTCTTC
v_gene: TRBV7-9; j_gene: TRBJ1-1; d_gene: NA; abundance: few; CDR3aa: CASSLARLTEAFF; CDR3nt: TGTGCCAGCAGCTTAGCGAGGTTGACTGAAGCTTTCTTT
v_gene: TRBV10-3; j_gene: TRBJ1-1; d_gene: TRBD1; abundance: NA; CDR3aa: CAISEYRHRGSMNTEAFF; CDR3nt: TGTGCCATCAGCGAGTACCGGCACAGGGGGTCCATGAACACTGAAGCTTTCTTT
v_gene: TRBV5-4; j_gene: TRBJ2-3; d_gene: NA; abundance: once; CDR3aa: CASSPASDRGSTDTQYF; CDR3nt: TGTGCCAGCAGCCCGGCCTCGGACCGCGGTAGCACAGATACGCAGTATTTT
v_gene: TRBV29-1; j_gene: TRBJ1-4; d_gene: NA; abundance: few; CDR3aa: CSVETGGKNEKLFF; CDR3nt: TGCAGCGTTGAAACAGGAGGAAAGAATGAAAAACTGTTTTTT
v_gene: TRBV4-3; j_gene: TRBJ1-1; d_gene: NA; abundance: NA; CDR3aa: CASRLSGNTEAFF; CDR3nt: TGCGCCAGCAGACTATCGGGGAACACTGAAGCTTTCTTT
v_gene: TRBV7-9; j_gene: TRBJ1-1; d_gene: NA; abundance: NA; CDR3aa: CASSWASSTYTEAFF; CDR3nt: TGTGCCAGCAGCTGGGCATCCAGTACTTACACTGAAGCTTTCTTT
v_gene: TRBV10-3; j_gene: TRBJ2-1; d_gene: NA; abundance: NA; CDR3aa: CAISEGGTTYNEQFF; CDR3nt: TGTGCCATCAGTGAGGGGGGGACGACGTACAATGAGCAGTTCTTC
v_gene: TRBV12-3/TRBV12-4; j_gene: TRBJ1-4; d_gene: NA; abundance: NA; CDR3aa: CASSLEGVGAPNEKLFF; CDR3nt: TGTGCCAGCAGTTTAGAAGGGGTGGGGGCTCCTAATGAAAAACTGTTTTTT
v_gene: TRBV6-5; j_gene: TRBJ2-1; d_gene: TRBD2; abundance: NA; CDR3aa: CASSYRAGEYNEQFF; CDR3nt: TGTGCCAGCAGTTACCGGGCGGGAGAGTACAATGAGCAGTTCTTC
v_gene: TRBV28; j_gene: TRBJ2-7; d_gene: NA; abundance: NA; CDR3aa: CASSDGRPEVDEQYF; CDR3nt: TGTGCCAGCAGCGACGGACGACCGGAGGTGGACGAGCAGTACTTC
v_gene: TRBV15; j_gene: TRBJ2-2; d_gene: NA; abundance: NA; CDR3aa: CATSRSRESGELFF; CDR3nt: TGTGCCACCAGCAGATCTAGGGAGTCCGGGGAGCTGTTTTTT
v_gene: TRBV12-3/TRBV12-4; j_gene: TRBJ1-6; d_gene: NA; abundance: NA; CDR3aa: CASSFGSGYPPLHF; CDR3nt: TGTGCCAGCAGTTTTGGGTCAGGGTATCCACCCCTCCACTTT
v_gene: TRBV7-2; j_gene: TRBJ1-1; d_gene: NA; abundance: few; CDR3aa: CASSFLQQNTEAFF; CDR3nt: TGTGCCAGCAGCTTTCTCCAACAGAACACTGAAGCTTTCTTT
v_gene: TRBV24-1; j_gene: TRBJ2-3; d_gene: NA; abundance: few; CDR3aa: CATSDLSRGTSTDTQYF; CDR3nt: TGTGCCACCAGTGATTTGAGCCGGGGAACTAGCACAGATACGCAGTATTTT
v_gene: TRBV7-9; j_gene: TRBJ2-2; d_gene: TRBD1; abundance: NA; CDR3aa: CASSSETGSDTGELFF; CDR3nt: TGTGCCAGCAGCTCCGAGACAGGGAGCGACACCGGGGAGCTGTTTTTT